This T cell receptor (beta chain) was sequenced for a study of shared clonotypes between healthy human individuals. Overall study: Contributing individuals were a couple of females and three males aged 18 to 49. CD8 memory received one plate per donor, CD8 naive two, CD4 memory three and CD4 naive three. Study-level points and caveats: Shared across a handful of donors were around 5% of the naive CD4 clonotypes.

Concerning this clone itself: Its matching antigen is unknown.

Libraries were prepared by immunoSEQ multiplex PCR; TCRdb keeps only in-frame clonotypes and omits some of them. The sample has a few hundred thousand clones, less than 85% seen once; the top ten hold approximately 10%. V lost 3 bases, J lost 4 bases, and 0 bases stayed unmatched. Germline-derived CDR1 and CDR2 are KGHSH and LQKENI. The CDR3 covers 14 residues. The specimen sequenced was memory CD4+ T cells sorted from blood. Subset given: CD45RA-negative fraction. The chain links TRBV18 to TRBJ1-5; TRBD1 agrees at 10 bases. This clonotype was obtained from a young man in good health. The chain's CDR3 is CASSPGQGNQPQHF. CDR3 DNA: TGTGCCAGCTCACCGGGACAGGGGAATCAGCCCCAGCATTTT. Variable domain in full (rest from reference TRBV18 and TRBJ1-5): NAGVMQNPRHLVRRRGQEARLRCSPMKGHSHVYWYRQLPEEGLKFMVYLQKENIIDESGMPKERFSAEFPKEGPSILRIQQVVRGDSAAYFCASSPGQGNQPQHFGDGTRLSIL.